The 5 T cell receptor beta chains given below trace back to one sample, sequenced in a study of blood T cell repertoires in COVID-19. This table comes from immunoSEQ multiplex PCR, and its TCRdb copy is limited to in-frame clones, with some not included. Of around 57,000 clones detected, around 76% appear once; the ten largest clones hold approximately 20%. The sequenced sample consisted of peripheral blood. The receptors shown here come from a woman aged 55-70 years with acute or convalescent COVID-19.

The chain employs TRBV25-1 and TRBJ1-2; D not certain. The CDR3 loop spans 16 amino acids. The germline V gene encodes CDR1 MGHDK and CDR2 SYGVNS. V was pared by 3 bases and J by 5 bases, with 19 bases between. CDR3 sequence (DNA): TGTGCCAGCAGTGACGCCAATTCACCCCGGAGGTATGGCTACACCTTC. Translated, it gives CASSDANSPRRYGYTF.

The chain has TRBV6-6 and TRBJ1-6; 7 positions match TRBD1. Germline values: CDR1 MNHNY, CDR2 SVGAGI (reference sequence). V was clipped by 4 bases and J by 8 bases; unmatched bases: 11. The CDR3 consists of 16 residues. The CDR3 sequence: CASSLDRLGLHSPLHF. CDR3 coding DNA: TGTGCCAGCAGTTTGGACAGGCTGGGCCTCCATTCACCCCTCCACTTT.

The chain has TRBV4-1 and TRBJ1-4, with TRBD1 identical over 8 bases. Trimming took 2 bases from V and 8 from J; bases not matched to a gene: 4. Germline V gene sequence: CDR1 MGHRA, CDR2 YSYEKL. There are 14 residues in the CDR3. CDR3 sequence: CASSQRTGPEKLFF. The CDR3 DNA is TGCGCCAGCAGCCAAAGGACAGGGCCCGAAAAACTGTTTTTT.

The V and J genes are TRBV6-5 and TRBJ1-1; D is uncertain. Germline assignment: CDR1 MNHEY and CDR2 SVGAGI. Between the trimmed V and J ends, which lost 6 bases and 1 base, there was a span of 9 bases. The CDR3 sequence is 13 residues long. As DNA, the CDR3 is TGTGCCAGCAGCCTACTTGCGAACACTGAAGCTTTCTTT. It is translated as CASSLLANTEAFF.

The chain uses TRBV30 and TRBJ1-2; weak D call: TRBD1 (6 bases). CDR3 size: 14 residues. Germline assignment: CDR1 GTSNPN and CDR2 SVGIG (reference sequence). Trimming stripped 4 bases from V and 4 bases from J, with 16 bases between. The CDR3 protein is CAWMNRQAGYGYTF. The CDR3 DNA sequence: TGTGCCTGGATGAACCGACAGGCGGGCTATGGCTACACCTTC.